Listed below are T cell receptor beta chains from one sample, sequenced in a study of human T cells and chemical hapten exposure. TCRdb independently ran MiXCR on the RACE reads; one entry per CDR3 protein. The data hold about 80,000 distinct CDR3 sequences, with 9% to 12% observed a single time. Sequencing was performed on whole blood, taken in connection with sensitization to the hapten diphenylcyclopropenone (DPC). These receptors were taken from a woman aged 50 to 60 with alopecia areata. Some clones in this sample may be carry-over from other donors' samples. CDR3s leave out the opening cysteine and the closing phenylalanine or tryptophan. A D gene is named only where the DNA matches it firmly.

CDR3aa: ASSASRYEQY; v_gene: TRBV19; d_gene: -; len: 10
CDR3aa: ASSPGLATNTGELF; v_gene: TRBV7-6; d_gene: TRBD2; len: 14
CDR3aa: ASSRRTSGRDEQF; v_gene: TRBV7-2; d_gene: TRBD2; len: 13
CDR3aa: ASSHLRGTEAF; v_gene: TRBV14; d_gene: -; len: 11
CDR3aa: ASSPQGKANVLT; v_gene: TRBV5-5; d_gene: TRBD1; len: 12
CDR3aa: ASSYSQGAREQY; v_gene: TRBV6-5; d_gene: TRBD1; len: 12
CDR3aa: ASSNRGFGYT; v_gene: TRBV19; d_gene: TRBD1; len: 10
CDR3aa: ASSTGGPNTEAF; v_gene: TRBV6-1; d_gene: TRBD1; len: 12
CDR3aa: ASSLQQTLAGELF; v_gene: TRBV5-1; d_gene: -; len: 13
CDR3aa: SARDFRGNSQETQY; v_gene: TRBV20-1; d_gene: -; len: 14
CDR3aa: ASSLLAGNEQF; v_gene: TRBV28; d_gene: TRBD2; len: 11
CDR3aa: ASSFRDRETDTQY; v_gene: TRBV19; d_gene: TRBD1; len: 13
CDR3aa: SASPVAGGPGELF; v_gene: TRBV20-1; d_gene: TRBD2; len: 13
CDR3aa: AISFDRETQY; v_gene: TRBV10-3; d_gene: -; len: 10
CDR3aa: ASSSAAREAF; v_gene: TRBV7-6; d_gene: -; len: 10
CDR3aa: ASSLEGNRWNYGYT; v_gene: TRBV11-2; d_gene: -; len: 14
CDR3aa: ASSFTLENTEAF; v_gene: TRBV18; d_gene: -; len: 12
CDR3aa: SAGPGTSNTDTQY; v_gene: TRBV20-1; d_gene: TRBD2; len: 13
CDR3aa: ASSLGQLYEQY; v_gene: TRBV5-1; d_gene: TRBD1; len: 11
CDR3aa: ASSRTAGSPLH; v_gene: TRBV7-9; d_gene: -; len: 11
CDR3aa: ASSLTSGSREQY; v_gene: TRBV12-3/TRBV12-4; d_gene: TRBD2; len: 12
CDR3aa: ASSVGGRVGEQY; v_gene: TRBV9; d_gene: -; len: 12
CDR3aa: ASSLLGGNEQF; v_gene: TRBV5-1; d_gene: -; len: 11
CDR3aa: ASSLGTSGRVYEQY; v_gene: TRBV5-4; d_gene: TRBD2; len: 14